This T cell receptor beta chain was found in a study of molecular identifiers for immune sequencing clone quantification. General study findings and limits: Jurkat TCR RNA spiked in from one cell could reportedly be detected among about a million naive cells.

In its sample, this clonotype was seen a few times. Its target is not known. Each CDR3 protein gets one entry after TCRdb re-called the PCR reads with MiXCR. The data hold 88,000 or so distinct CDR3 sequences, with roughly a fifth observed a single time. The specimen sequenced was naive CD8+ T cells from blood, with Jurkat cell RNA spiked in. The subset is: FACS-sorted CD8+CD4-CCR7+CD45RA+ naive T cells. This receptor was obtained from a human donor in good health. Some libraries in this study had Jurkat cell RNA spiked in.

The CDR3 region has the DNA TGTGCCAGCAGCGACGGCCCGGCCGAGCAGTACTTC. Protein: CASSDGPAEQYF. The chain recombines TRBV7-9 with TRBJ2-7; D is uncertain. There are 12 residues in the CDR3. The V end lost 5 bases, the J end lost 6 bases, and 11 bases lay between the germline ends. Germline CDR1 and CDR2: SEHNR and FQNEAQ (reference sequence).